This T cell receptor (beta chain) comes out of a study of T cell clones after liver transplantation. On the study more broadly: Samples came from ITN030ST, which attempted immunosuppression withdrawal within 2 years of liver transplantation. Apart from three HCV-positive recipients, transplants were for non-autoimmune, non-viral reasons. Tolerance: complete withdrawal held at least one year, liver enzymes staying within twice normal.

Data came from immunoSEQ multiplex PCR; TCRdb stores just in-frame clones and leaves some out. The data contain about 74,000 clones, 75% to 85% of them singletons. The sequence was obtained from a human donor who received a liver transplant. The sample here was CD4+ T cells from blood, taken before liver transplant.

The CDR3 is CASSQNPTGIGGYTF. The CDR3 DNA reads TGTGCCAGCAGCCAAAACCCTACAGGGATCGGTGGCTACACCTTC. The chain links TRBV7-2 to TRBJ1-2; weak D call: TRBD1 (6 bases). The V end lost 5 bases, the J end lost 7 bases, and 20 bases lay between the germline ends. The CDR3 consists of 15 residues. CDR1 and CDR2 (germline): SGHTA, FQGNSA.